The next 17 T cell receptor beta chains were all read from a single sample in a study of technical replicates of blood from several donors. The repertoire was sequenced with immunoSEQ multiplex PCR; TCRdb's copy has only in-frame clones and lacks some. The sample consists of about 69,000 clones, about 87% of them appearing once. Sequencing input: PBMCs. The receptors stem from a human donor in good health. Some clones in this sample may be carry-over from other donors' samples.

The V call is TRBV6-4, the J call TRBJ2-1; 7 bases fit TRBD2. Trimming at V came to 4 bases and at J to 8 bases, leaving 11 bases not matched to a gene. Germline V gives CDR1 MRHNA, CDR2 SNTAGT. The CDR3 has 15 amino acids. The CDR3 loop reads CASSVSGEGGDEQFF. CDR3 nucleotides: TGTGCCAGCAGTGTGTCGGGGGAGGGAGGGGATGAGCAGTTCTTC.

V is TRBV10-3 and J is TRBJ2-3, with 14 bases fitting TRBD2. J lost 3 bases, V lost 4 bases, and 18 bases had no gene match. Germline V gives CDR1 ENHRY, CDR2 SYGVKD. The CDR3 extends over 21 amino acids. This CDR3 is CAISGSPATSGRELMTDTQYF. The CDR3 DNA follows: TGTGCCATCAGTGGGTCCCCGGCGACTAGCGGGAGGGAGCTCATGACAGATACGCAGTATTTT.

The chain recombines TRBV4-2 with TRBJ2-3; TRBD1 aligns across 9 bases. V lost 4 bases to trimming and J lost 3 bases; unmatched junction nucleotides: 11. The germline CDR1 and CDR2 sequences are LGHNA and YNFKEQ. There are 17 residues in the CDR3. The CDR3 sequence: CASSLNGGTGLTDTQYF. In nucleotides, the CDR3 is TGTGCCAGCAGCCTCAACGGTGGGACAGGGCTGACAGATACGCAGTATTTT.

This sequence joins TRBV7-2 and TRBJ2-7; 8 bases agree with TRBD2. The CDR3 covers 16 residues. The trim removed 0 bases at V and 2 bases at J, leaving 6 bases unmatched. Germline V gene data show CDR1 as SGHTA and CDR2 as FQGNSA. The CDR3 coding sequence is TGTGCCAGCAGCTTAGCAGGGCGGGAGGCCACCTACGAGCAGTACTTC. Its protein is CASSLAGREATYEQYF.

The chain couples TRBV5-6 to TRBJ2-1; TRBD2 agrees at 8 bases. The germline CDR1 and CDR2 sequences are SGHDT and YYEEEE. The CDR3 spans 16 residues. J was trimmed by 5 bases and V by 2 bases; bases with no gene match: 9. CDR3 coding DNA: TGTGCCAGCAGCTTAGTAGCTAGCGGGCCTAACAATGAGCAGTTCTTC. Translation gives CASSLVASGPNNEQFF.

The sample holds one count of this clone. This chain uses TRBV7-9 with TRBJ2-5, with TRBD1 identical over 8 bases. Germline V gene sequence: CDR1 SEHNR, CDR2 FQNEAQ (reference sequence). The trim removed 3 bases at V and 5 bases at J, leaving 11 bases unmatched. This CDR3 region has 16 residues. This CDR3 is CASSLTGALKGETQYF. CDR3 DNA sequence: TGTGCCAGCAGCTTGACAGGGGCCCTTAAAGGGGAGACCCAGTACTTC.

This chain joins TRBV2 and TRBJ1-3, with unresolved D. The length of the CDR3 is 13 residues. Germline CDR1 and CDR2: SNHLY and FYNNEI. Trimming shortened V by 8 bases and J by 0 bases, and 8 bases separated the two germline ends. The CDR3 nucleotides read TGTGCCAGCGCTTTGGCCTCTGGAAACACCATATATTTT. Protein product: CASALASGNTIYF.

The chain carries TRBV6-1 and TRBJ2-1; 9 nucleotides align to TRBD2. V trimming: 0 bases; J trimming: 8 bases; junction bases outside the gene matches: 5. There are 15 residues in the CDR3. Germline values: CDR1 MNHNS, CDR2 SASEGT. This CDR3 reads CASSEAAGGPHEQFF. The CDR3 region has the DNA TGTGCCAGCAGTGAAGCGGCGGGAGGGCCCCATGAGCAGTTCTTC.

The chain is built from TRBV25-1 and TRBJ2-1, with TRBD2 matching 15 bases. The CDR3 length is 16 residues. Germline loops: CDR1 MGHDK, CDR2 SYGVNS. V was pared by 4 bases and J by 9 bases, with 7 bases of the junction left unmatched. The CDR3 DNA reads TGTGCCAGCAGTGTCGGGACTAGCGGGAGGTTGGGTGAGCAGTTCTTC. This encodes CASSVGTSGRLGEQFF.

Written as DNA, the CDR3 is TGTGCCAGCAGTCCTTCTAGGACTAGTGGAGAGACCCAGTACTTC. It yields the protein CASSPSRTSGETQYF. The chain couples TRBV6-5 to TRBJ2-5, with 7 bases that match TRBD2. This CDR3 contains 15 residues. Germline values: CDR1 MNHEY, CDR2 SVGAGI. V was clipped by 5 bases and J by 4 bases; unmatched bases: 10.

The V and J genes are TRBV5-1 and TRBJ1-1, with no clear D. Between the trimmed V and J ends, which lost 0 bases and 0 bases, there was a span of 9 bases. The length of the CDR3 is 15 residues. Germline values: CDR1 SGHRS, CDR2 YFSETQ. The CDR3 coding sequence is TGCGCCAGCAGCTTGGCCGTCTCGGTGAACACTGAAGCTTTCTTT. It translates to CASSLAVSVNTEAFF.

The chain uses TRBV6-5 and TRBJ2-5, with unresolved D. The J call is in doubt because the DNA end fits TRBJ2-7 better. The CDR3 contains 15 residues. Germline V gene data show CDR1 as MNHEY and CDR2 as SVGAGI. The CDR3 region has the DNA TGTGCCAGCAGTTACTCTAGGCGGCCCTCCTACGAGCAGTACTTC. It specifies CASSYSRRPSYEQYF.

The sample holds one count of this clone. CDR3 in amino acids: CASSPGLSNEQFF. Here the CDR3 DNA reads TGTGCCAGCAGCCCTGGACTGAGCAATGAGCAGTTCTTC. V gene TRBV7-9 combines with J gene TRBJ2-1, with D tentatively TRBD2 (5 bases). The germline gives CDR1 SEHNR, CDR2 FQNEAQ (reference sequence). The CDR3 loop spans 13 amino acids. The ends were cut back, 5 bases at V and 6 bases at J, with 11 bases in the middle. Based on the CDR3 plus reference TRBV7-9 and TRBJ2-1, the full variable domain is DTGVSQNPRHKITKRGQNVTFRCDPISEHNRLYWYRQTLGQGPEFLTYFQNEAQLEKSRLLSDRFSAERPKGSFSTLEIQRTEQGDSAMYLCASSPGLSNEQFFGPGTRLTVL.

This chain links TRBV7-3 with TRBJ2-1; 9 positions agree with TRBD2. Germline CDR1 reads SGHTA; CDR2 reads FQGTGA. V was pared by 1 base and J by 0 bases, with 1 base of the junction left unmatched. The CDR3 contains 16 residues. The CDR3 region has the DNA TGTGCCAGCAGCTTAAGCGGGGGGGGCTCCTACAATGAGCAGTTCTTC. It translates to CASSLSGGGSYNEQFF.

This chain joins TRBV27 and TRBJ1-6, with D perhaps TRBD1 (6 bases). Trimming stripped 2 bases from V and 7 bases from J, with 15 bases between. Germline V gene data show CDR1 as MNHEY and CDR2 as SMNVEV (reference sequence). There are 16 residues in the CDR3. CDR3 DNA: TGTGCCAGCAGTTTAACGAGGGGGGGTTTGAATTCACCCCTCCACTTT. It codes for CASSLTRGGLNSPLHF.

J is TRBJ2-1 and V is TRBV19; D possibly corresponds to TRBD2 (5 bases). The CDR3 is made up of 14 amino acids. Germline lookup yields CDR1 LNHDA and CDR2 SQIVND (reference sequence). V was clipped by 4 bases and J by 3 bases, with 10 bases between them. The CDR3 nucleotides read TGTGCCAGTAGTAACGGGATTGACTACAATGAGCAGTTCTTC. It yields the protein CASSNGIDYNEQFF.

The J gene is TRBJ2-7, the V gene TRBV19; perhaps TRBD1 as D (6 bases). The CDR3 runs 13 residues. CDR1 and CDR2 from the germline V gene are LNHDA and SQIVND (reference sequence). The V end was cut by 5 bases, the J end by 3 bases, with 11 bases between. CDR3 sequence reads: CASSPDRLYEQYF. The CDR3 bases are TGTGCCAGTAGTCCGGACAGACTCTACGAGCAGTACTTC. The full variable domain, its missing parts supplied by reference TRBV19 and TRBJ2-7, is DGGITQSPKYLFRKEGQNVTLSCEQNLNHDAMYWYRQDPGQGLRLIYYSQIVNDFQKGDIAEGYSVSREKKESFPLTVTSAQKNPTAFYLCASSPDRLYEQYFGPGTRLTVT.